This T cell receptor beta chain was recorded in a study of blood T cell repertoires in COVID-19. Per the study methods: Reference gene primer amplification yielded estimated nucleated cell counts. Some clones are missing from TCRdb's copy, which holds only in-frame ones; the method was immunoSEQ multiplex PCR. That table is the source of V, J and clone size, and D and trimming were worked out from the DNA. This sample carries about 120,000 clones, over 60% of them seen once, and the ten largest clones take around 3.9%. CDR3 length: 14 amino acids. Looked up from germline, CDR1 is MDHEN and CDR2 is SYDVKM. V was cut by 6 bases and J by 0 bases, with 9 bases left in between.

V gene TRBV28 combines with J gene TRBJ2-1; D gene unclear. Sequencing was carried out using peripheral blood. This sequence was found in a woman older than 75 with acute or convalescent COVID-19. The CDR3 DNA sequence: TGTGCCAGCAGGACAACGAGCTCCTACAATGAGCAGTTCTTC. Translation gives CASRTTSSYNEQFF.